This entry describes one T cell receptor beta chain. The table came from immunoSEQ multiplex PCR; TCRdb's copy has only in-frame clones and leaves some out. The data contain 100,000 or so clones, just over 85% of them singletons. The data originate from a study of blood T cell repertoires in COVID-19. Whole-study context: In each case, the material was cDNA or gDNA derived from T cells, B-cell-depleted T cells, or PBMCs.

The CDR3 totals 16 residues. V lost 6 bases to trimming and J lost 4 bases, with 21 bases between them. Germline V lookup: CDR1 MNHEY, CDR2 SMNVEV (reference sequence). Sequencing used PBMCs or T cells enriched from blood (not recorded which). The V call is TRBV27, the J call TRBJ1-2; D is possibly TRBD1 (6 bases). The TCR sequence derives from a woman in her fifties or sixties who had recovered from COVID-19. The CDR3 DNA reads as TGTGCCAGCAGCTTAGAGGGGCAGGGGACCCGCTATGGCTACACCTTC. This translates into CASSLEGQGTRYGYTF.